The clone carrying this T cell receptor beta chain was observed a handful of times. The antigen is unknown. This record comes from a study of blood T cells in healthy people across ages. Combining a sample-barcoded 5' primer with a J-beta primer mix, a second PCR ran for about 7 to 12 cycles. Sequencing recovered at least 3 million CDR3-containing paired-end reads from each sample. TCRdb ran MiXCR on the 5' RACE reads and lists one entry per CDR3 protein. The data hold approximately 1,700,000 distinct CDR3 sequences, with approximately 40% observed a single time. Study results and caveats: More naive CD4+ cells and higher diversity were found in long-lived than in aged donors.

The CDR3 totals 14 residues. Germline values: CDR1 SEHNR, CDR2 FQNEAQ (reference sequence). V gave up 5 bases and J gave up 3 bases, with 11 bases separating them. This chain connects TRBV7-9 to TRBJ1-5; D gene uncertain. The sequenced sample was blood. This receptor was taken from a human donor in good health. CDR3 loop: CASSPQVSNQPQHF. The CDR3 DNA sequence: TGTGCCAGCAGCCCACAAGTCTCCAATCAGCCCCAGCATTTT.